This TCR beta chain was captured in a study of shared clonotypes between healthy human individuals. As to this clone: Its antigen is unidentified. Compared with germline, one end of the junction differs, possibly owing to a read error.

General study findings and limits: Sorted-subset samples were not fully sequenced, rarefaction indicated.

The table came from immunoSEQ multiplex PCR; TCRdb's copy has only in-frame clones and leaves some out. Among about 2 million clones listed, about 95% were seen once. The naive CD8 fraction comprised CD45RO-negative cells positively selected for CCR7 and excluded terminally differentiated effector memory CD45RA+ cells. Donors, healthy HIV-negative adults, lacked recent acute infections or vaccinations. The CDR3 is made up of 13 amino acids. Germline V gene lookup returns CDR1 SGDLS and CDR2 YYNGEE. The receptor comes from a man between 18 and 35 years old in good health. The V and J genes are TRBV9 and TRBJ1-2; D is unresolved. Sequences were obtained from naive CD8+ T cells sorted from blood. For the CDR3, the DNA is TGTGCCAGCAGCGTTATCGATACGAGGGAGAGTAGCTTC. Translated: CASSVIDTRESSF.